Listed below are T cell receptor beta chains from one sample, sequenced in a study of blood T cell repertoires in COVID-19. Profiling relied on immunoSEQ multiplex PCR, and the TCRdb table lists in-frame clones only, not all of them. This sample yields 350,000 to 550,000 clones, of which roughly 90% are seen a single time; 4% to 4.5% belongs to the top ten. Sample: peripheral blood. These receptor sequences come from a woman aged 30 to 39 with acute or convalescent COVID-19. Each CDR3 is given without its conserved first and last residue.

j_call: TRBJ1-2; v_call: TRBV6-5; cdr3_length: 13; cdr3_aa: ASNLAWEAGYGYT
j_call: TRBJ2-7; v_call: TRBV7-6; cdr3_length: 17; cdr3_aa: ASSLGPILAGGIPYEQY
j_call: TRBJ1-5; v_call: TRBV19; cdr3_length: 14; cdr3_aa: ASSTLPGALGQPQH
j_call: TRBJ2-1; v_call: TRBV5-6; cdr3_length: 14; cdr3_aa: ASSWTGTSGGNEQF
j_call: TRBJ2-7; v_call: TRBV9; cdr3_length: 14; cdr3_aa: ASSVSGTGSSYEQY
j_call: TRBJ1-1; v_call: TRBV19; cdr3_length: 12; cdr3_aa: ATREYKGDAEAF
j_call: TRBJ2-7; v_call: TRBV6-5; cdr3_length: 13; cdr3_aa: ASRFSGEPSYEQY
j_call: TRBJ1-6; v_call: TRBV28; cdr3_length: 10; cdr3_aa: ASSLGQDGLH
j_call: TRBJ1-1; v_call: TRBV5-1; cdr3_length: 13; cdr3_aa: ASSPPSYKNTEAF
j_call: TRBJ1-4; v_call: TRBV19; cdr3_length: 13; cdr3_aa: ASSILGQPNEKLF
j_call: TRBJ2-3; v_call: TRBV21-1; cdr3_length: 12; cdr3_aa: ARDRGGAPNTQY
j_call: TRBJ1-2; v_call: TRBV2; cdr3_length: 10; cdr3_aa: ASDPGNYGYT
j_call: TRBJ2-7; v_call: TRBV21-1; cdr3_length: 12; cdr3_aa: ASSKYPSSYEQY
j_call: TRBJ1-5; v_call: TRBV2; cdr3_length: 12; cdr3_aa: ASSLTRSNQPQH
j_call: TRBJ2-3; v_call: TRBV4-1; cdr3_length: 13; cdr3_aa: ASSQGLAGVDTQY
j_call: TRBJ1-1; v_call: TRBV19; cdr3_length: 12; cdr3_aa: ASSIGGGAREAF
j_call: TRBJ2-3; v_call: TRBV7-6; cdr3_length: 12; cdr3_aa: ASSLRGLIDTQY
j_call: TRBJ2-5; v_call: TRBV5-1; cdr3_length: 12; cdr3_aa: ASSHGLAEETQY
j_call: TRBJ2-1; v_call: TRBV7-2; cdr3_length: 11; cdr3_aa: ASSLTHPSGQF
j_call: TRBJ2-3; v_call: TRBV7-9; cdr3_length: 11; cdr3_aa: ASSLERDRVVY
j_call: TRBJ2-5; v_call: TRBV4-1; cdr3_length: 13; cdr3_aa: ASSRSGQDTEGQY
j_call: TRBJ1-1; v_call: TRBV18; cdr3_length: 11; cdr3_aa: ASSSSGNTEAF
j_call: TRBJ2-1; v_call: TRBV27; cdr3_length: 13; cdr3_aa: ASSSRDSSYNEQF
j_call: TRBJ2-2; v_call: TRBV4-1; cdr3_length: 13; cdr3_aa: ASSHRTGDTGELF
j_call: TRBJ1-5; v_call: TRBV6-1; cdr3_length: 14; cdr3_aa: ASSEYRGRGNQPQH
j_call: TRBJ2-7; v_call: TRBV5-1; cdr3_length: 13; cdr3_aa: ASSLAGQFSYEQY
j_call: TRBJ1-5; v_call: TRBV15; cdr3_length: 13; cdr3_aa: ATSRDRGSNQPQH
j_call: TRBJ2-1; v_call: TRBV24-1; cdr3_length: 12; cdr3_aa: ATSDPGLSNEQF
j_call: TRBJ2-5; v_call: TRBV28; cdr3_length: 13; cdr3_aa: ASGLGGGDTETQY
j_call: TRBJ2-1; v_call: TRBV5-1; cdr3_length: 16; cdr3_aa: ASSSPSGGASKGQEQF
j_call: TRBJ2-1; v_call: TRBV7-6; cdr3_length: 14; cdr3_aa: ASSLRTGSSYNEQF